A selection of T cell receptor beta chains follows, all from one sample in a study of shared clonotypes between healthy human individuals. Clones were sequenced by immunoSEQ multiplex PCR, and TCRdb holds only the in-frame ones, with some missing. This table holds around 100,000 clones, less than 80% found once. Sequenced: memory CD8+ T cells sorted from blood. These receptors were taken from a woman younger than 45 in good health. CDR3s include the opening cysteine and the closing phenylalanine or tryptophan. D genes are given only for firm matches. A row's size may be missing; if present it is once, few, many or a size class.

j_gene,abundance,v_gene,d_gene,CDR3aa,CDR3nt
TRBJ2-5,-,TRBV25-1,TRBD1,CASSEGQGAQETQYF,TGTGCCAGCAGTGAGGGGCAGGGGGCCCAAGAGACCCAGTACTTC
TRBJ2-7,-,TRBV28,-,CASRFSTGSSHEQYF,TGTGCCAGCCGCTTTTCAACAGGGTCTTCCCACGAGCAGTACTTC
TRBJ1-2,-,TRBV6-1,TRBD1,CASSGTGFYGYTF,TGTGCCAGCAGCGGGACAGGCTTCTATGGCTACACCTTC
TRBJ2-4,-,TRBV29-1,-,CSVLGVAKNIQYF,TGCAGCGTTCTCGGGGTAGCCAAAAACATTCAGTACTTC
TRBJ2-7,few,TRBV4-2,TRBD1,CASSGRQGESYEQYF,TGTGCCAGCAGCGGACGACAGGGGGAGTCCTACGAGCAGTACTTC
TRBJ2-1,-,TRBV11-2,TRBD2,CASSFVFGLASETYNEQFF,TGTGCCAGCAGCTTCGTTTTCGGACTAGCGTCTGAAACCTACAATGAGCAGTTCTTC
TRBJ2-7,-,TRBV5-1,TRBD1,CASSPGTAYEQYF,TGCGCCAGCAGCCCCGGGACAGCCTACGAGCAGTACTTC
TRBJ2-3,-,TRBV4-1,TRBD2,CASSHSAGGNTDTQYF,TGCGCCAGCAGCCATTCGGCGGGAGGGAACACAGATACGCAGTATTTT
TRBJ2-4,-,TRBV6-1,-,CASRPNILAKNIQYF,TGTGCCAGCAGACCCAACATACTAGCCAAAAACATTCAGTACTTC
TRBJ2-7,-,TRBV28,-,CASSLRGYYRSYEQYF,TGTGCCAGCAGTTTGAGGGGGTATTACAGGTCCTACGAGCAGTACTTC
TRBJ2-7,-,TRBV4-1,-,CASSQQDSLLRYEQYF,TGCGCCAGCAGCCAGCAAGACAGTCTTCTAAGATACGAGCAGTACTTC
TRBJ1-2,-,TRBV28,TRBD1,CASSLWQGADYGYTF,TGTGCCAGCAGTTTATGGCAGGGGGCAGACTATGGCTACACCTTC
TRBJ2-5,-,TRBV5-4,-,CASSSPDGGETQYF,TGTGCCAGCAGCTCCCCCGACGGAGGGGAGACCCAGTACTTC
TRBJ2-1,-,TRBV4-1,-,CASSPTPVGLSEQFF,TGCGCCAGCAGCCCCACCCCGGTAGGGCTGAGTGAGCAGTTCTTC
TRBJ1-2,-,TRBV5-1,TRBD1,CASSWTGYLNGYTF,TGCGCCAGCAGCTGGACAGGCTACTTGAATGGCTACACCTTC
TRBJ2-3,-,TRBV28,TRBD2,CASSSLPGLAGGPRTDTQYF,TGTGCCAGCAGTTCCTTGCCGGGACTAGCGGGAGGGCCCCGCACAGATACGCAGTATTTT
TRBJ1-2,-,TRBV6-4,-,CASRDGSNYGYTF,TGTGCGAGCCGGGACGGATCTAACTATGGCTACACCTTC
TRBJ2-1,-,TRBV7-7,-,CASSSRVAASYNEQFF,TGTGCCAGCAGCAGTCGGGTAGCGGCCTCCTACAATGAGCAGTTCTTC
TRBJ2-1,-,TRBV7-7,-,CASSPLGQGSSEQFF,TGTGCCAGCAGCCCCTTGGGGCAGGGGTCTTCTGAGCAGTTCTTC
TRBJ1-6,-,TRBV15,-,CATSRPLNTGTSPLHF,TGTGCCACCAGCAGACCCCTTAATACAGGGACCTCACCCCTCCACTTT
TRBJ2-7,-,TRBV7-9,TRBD2,CASRGTSGSHEQYF,TGTGCCAGCAGGGGGACTAGCGGGTCCCACGAGCAGTACTTC
TRBJ2-3,-,TRBV25-1,-,CASTSPGGEIGDTQYF,TGTGCCAGCACCTCCCCAGGAGGGGAAATAGGGGATACGCAGTATTTT
TRBJ2-7,-,TRBV19,-,CASSMKGLEQYF,TGTGCCAGTAGTATGAAGGGGCTCGAGCAGTACTTC
TRBJ2-7,many,TRBV28,-,CASSPPRGLNSYEQYF,TGTGCCAGCAGTCCCCCCCGGGGACTGAACTCCTACGAGCAGTACTTC
TRBJ2-5,-,TRBV21-1,-,CASSADRVDSEETQYF,TGTGCCAGCAGCGCGGACAGGGTTGATTCCGAAGAGACCCAGTACTTC
TRBJ2-3,-,TRBV27,TRBD2,CASSLSFGTSQQYF,TGTGCCAGCAGTTTATCTTTCGGGACTAGCCAGCAGTATTTT
TRBJ2-7,-,TRBV6-1,TRBD1,CASRQGGRTYEQYF,TGTGCCAGCAGACAGGGGGGCCGAACCTACGAGCAGTACTTC
TRBJ1-2,-,TRBV28,-,CASSFGSQGYTF,TGTGCCAGCAGTTTTGGTTCCCAGGGCTACACCTTC
TRBJ2-1,-,TRBV5-1,TRBD2,CASSISGYYNEQFF,TGCGCCAGCAGCATTAGCGGGTACTACAATGAGCAGTTCTTC
TRBJ2-5,few,TRBV7-9,-,CASSRPSETQYF,TGTGCCAGCAGCCGGCCATCAGAGACCCAGTACTTC
TRBJ2-5,-,TRBV6-5,TRBD1,CASSGQGPWETQYF,TGTGCCAGCAGTGGACAGGGGCCATGGGAGACCCAGTACTTC
TRBJ2-3,-,TRBV11-3,TRBD2,CASSPTSGSMADTQYF,TGTGCCAGCAGCCCCACTAGCGGGAGTATGGCAGATACGCAGTATTTT
TRBJ1-5,-,TRBV19,-,CASSIGAEGRQPQHF,TGTGCCAGTAGTATTGGTGCCGAAGGGAGACAGCCCCAGCATTTT
TRBJ1-1,-,TRBV4-2,-,CASSLGIVDLQSFF,TGTGCCAGCAGCTTGGGAATAGTCGACCTCCAATCTTTCTTT
TRBJ2-7,-,TRBV10-2,-,CASRDTTVAYEQYF,TGCGCCAGCAGGGACACCACCGTTGCCTACGAGCAGTACTTC
TRBJ2-7,-,TRBV5-4,TRBD2,CASSQGASGSYEQYF,TGTGCCAGCAGCCAAGGGGCTAGCGGGAGCTACGAGCAGTACTTC
TRBJ2-2,once,TRBV7-7,-,CASTLGRGSEGTGELFF,TGTGCCAGCACCTTAGGAAGAGGGAGTGAGGGCACCGGGGAGCTGTTTTTT
TRBJ1-4,large,TRBV28,TRBD1,CASSSPRTGNHEKLFF,TGTGCCAGCAGTTCCCCTAGGACAGGGAATCATGAAAAACTGTTTTTT
TRBJ1-5,-,TRBV2,-,CASSEGIGNQPQHF,TGTGCCAGCAGTGAGGGGATCGGCAATCAGCCCCAGCATTTT
TRBJ2-2,few,TRBV5-8,TRBD2,CASSFGLAGVFPGELFF,TGTGCCAGCAGCTTCGGCCTAGCGGGAGTGTTTCCCGGGGAGCTGTTTTTT
TRBJ1-2,-,TRBV11-2,-,CASSIGKGRGDRGYTF,TGTGCCAGCAGCATAGGGAAGGGGAGGGGGGACCGTGGCTACACCTTC
TRBJ1-2,-,TRBV7-8,TRBD1,CASSASRDRGYGYTF,TGTGCCAGCAGCGCCTCAAGGGACAGGGGCTATGGCTACACCTTC
TRBJ2-2,-,TRBV11-2,TRBD2,CASSTQLLAGGSTGELFF,TGTGCCAGCAGCACCCAACTACTGGCGGGAGGGTCCACCGGGGAGCTGTTTTTT
TRBJ2-7,-,TRBV11-2,-,CASSHQNREAPYEQYF,TGTGCCAGCAGCCACCAAAACAGGGAAGCCCCCTACGAGCAGTACTTC
TRBJ1-3,few,TRBV7-4,TRBD1,CASSNHRGTGNTIYF,TGTGCCAGCAGCAACCACAGGGGAACTGGAAACACCATATATTTT
TRBJ2-2,-,TRBV19,-,CASRRVAVTNTGELFF,TGTGCCAGTAGGCGTGTAGCGGTAACGAACACCGGGGAGCTGTTTTTT
TRBJ2-2,-,TRBV10-3,-,CAISEVGGRETGELFF,TGTGCCATCAGTGAAGTTGGGGGCAGGGAAACCGGGGAGCTGTTTTTT
TRBJ2-1,once,TRBV29-1,TRBD2,CSAQGGTSGYNEQFF,TGCAGCGCCCAAGGAGGGACTAGCGGCTACAATGAGCAGTTCTTC
TRBJ2-7,-,TRBV28,TRBD1,CASSYGRDRDVKQYF,TGTGCCAGCAGTTATGGGCGGGACAGGGACGTCAAGCAGTACTTC
TRBJ2-7,few,TRBV28,TRBD2,CASSSAMTSGRSYEQYF,TGTGCCAGCAGTTCCGCAATGACTAGCGGGAGGTCCTACGAGCAGTACTTC